This T cell receptor beta chain was recorded in a study of cytomegalovirus exposure and HLA in healthy donors. Study-wide results and caveats: According to an earlier analysis, most TCR beta V segments yielded productive rearrangements about 90% or about 30% of the time. There were reportedly fewer N-insertions in an Asian-associated ancestry cluster than the approximately 670-donor mean, in a later analysis. The CMV antigen specificity of a few CMV-associated chains was confirmed through in vitro analysis.

Primers for the PCR totalled 60 Vbeta and 13 Jbeta. Sequencing was performed with immunoSEQ multiplex PCR; in TCRdb, only in-frame clones are kept and a portion is missing. Among 99,000 or so clones listed, over 70% were seen once. V trimming: 4 bases; J trimming: 4 bases; junction bases outside the gene matches: 9. CDR3 length equals 15 residues. Germline assignment: CDR1 SQVTM and CDR2 ANQGSEA. Of note for this clone: The antigen is unknown.

The chain employs TRBV29-1 and TRBJ2-1, with TRBD2 identical over 8 bases. Material for sequencing was PBMCs. The sequence was obtained from a woman between 40 and 55 years old in good health and CMV-seropositive. The CDR3: CSVGFLAGGYNEQFF. As DNA, the CDR3 is TGCAGCGTTGGATTTTTGGCGGGAGGTTACAATGAGCAGTTCTTC.